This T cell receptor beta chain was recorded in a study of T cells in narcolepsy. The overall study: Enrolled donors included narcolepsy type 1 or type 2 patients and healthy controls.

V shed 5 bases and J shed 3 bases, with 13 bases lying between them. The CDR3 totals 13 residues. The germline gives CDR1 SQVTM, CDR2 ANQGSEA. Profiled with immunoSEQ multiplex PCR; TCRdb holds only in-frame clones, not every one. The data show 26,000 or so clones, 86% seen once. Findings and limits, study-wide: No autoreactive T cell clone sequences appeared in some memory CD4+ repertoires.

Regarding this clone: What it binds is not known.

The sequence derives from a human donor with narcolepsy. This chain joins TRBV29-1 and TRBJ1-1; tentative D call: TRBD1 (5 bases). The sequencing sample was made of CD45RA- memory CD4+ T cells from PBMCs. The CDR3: CSVPGLGDTEAFF. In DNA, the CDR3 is TGCAGCGTTCCGGGGCTAGGGGACACTGAAGCTTTCTTT. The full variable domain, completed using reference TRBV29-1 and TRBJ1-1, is SAVISQKPSRDICQRGTSLTIQCQVDSQVTMMFWYRQQPGQSLTLIATANQGSEATYESGFVIDKFPISRPNLTFSTLTVSNMSPEDSSIYLCSVPGLGDTEAFFGQGTRLTVV.